This T cell receptor (beta chain) was found in a study of blood T cell repertoires in COVID-19. As for the study in general: Italy, Spain and the United States were the sources of the convalescent and acute COVID-19 samples. T cells, B-cell-depleted T cells, or PBMCs provided the cDNA or gDNA that served as material.

The method was immunoSEQ multiplex PCR; TCRdb's version includes in-frame clones alone and lacks a portion of them. The sample carries some 50,000 clones, around 87% recorded once. Followed over time, Seattle patients had been enrolled while infection was active. The length of the CDR3 is 14 residues. Germline V CDR1 and CDR2: LGHNT, FRNRAP. Trimming pared 5 bases from V and 2 bases from J, leaving 12 bases between. The sample comprised peripheral blood. The source is a woman of 80 years or more with COVID-19, enrolled during active disease. The rearrangement joins TRBV12-5 to TRBJ2-5; TRBD1 might be the D (6 bases). The CDR3 coding sequence is TGTGCTAGTGGTCTGGACAGCAGACAAGAGACCCAGTACTTC. Protein product: CASGLDSRQETQYF. Complete variable domain (other parts from reference TRBV12-5 and TRBJ2-5): DARVTQTPRHKVTEMGQEVTMRCQPILGHNTVFWYRQTMMQGLELLAYFRNRAPLDDSGMPKDRFSAEMPDATLATLKIQPSEPRDSAVYFCASGLDSRQETQYFGPGTRLLVL.